The clone carrying this T cell receptor (beta chain) was counted only a few times. This entry belongs to a study of blood T cells in healthy people across ages. For the second PCR, which ran for about 6 to 11 cycles, a sample-barcoded 5' primer and a J-beta primer mix were used. Every individual sample yielded 2.5 million or more paired-end reads (each containing CDR3). TCRdb passed the 5' RACE reads through MiXCR, listing each CDR3 protein once. The top ten clones hold around a quarter of a sample with about 900,000 distinct CDR3 sequences, about 59% of them seen once. Germline V gives CDR1 LGHNA, CDR2 YNFKEQ. With 0 bases removed from V and 5 bases from J, the gap between germline ends came to 13 bases. The CDR3 runs 15 residues.

This TCR derives from a man younger than 40 in good health. Material for sequencing was blood. V usage is TRBV4-2 and J usage is TRBJ1-2; D remains ambiguous. Here the CDR3 DNA reads TGTGCCAGCAGCCAAGAGCCGAGGCAAGGGTATGGCTACACCTTC. This encodes CASSQEPRQGYGYTF.